These T cell receptor beta chains were read from a single sample in a study of blood T cell repertoires in COVID-19. Here immunoSEQ multiplex PCR was the method, and the copy in TCRdb shows in-frame clones only, minus some. This table has roughly 150,000 clones, 79% appearing once. The sequencing input was PBMCs or T cells enriched from blood (not recorded which). These receptors all stem from a woman between 65 and 79 years old in a cohort exposed to, infected with or recovered from COVID-19 (not recorded which). Each CDR3 is given with its conserved first and last residue. A D gene is named only where the DNA matches it firmly. Clone size is not always given. Where it is, it says once, few, many or a class for expanded clones.

D gene,J gene,clone size,V gene,CDR3 DNA,CDR3 protein
-,TRBJ1-5,-,TRBV19,TGTGCCAGTAGTATAAGGCAGGACAATCAGCCCCAGCATTTT,CASSIRQDNQPQHF
-,TRBJ2-6,-,TRBV5-1,TGCGCCAGCAGCTTGGCAGTGACGGGCTCTGGGGCCAACGTCCTGACTTTC,CASSLAVTGSGANVLTF
TRBD1,TRBJ1-3,-,TRBV4-2,TGTGCCAGCAGCGAGAGACAGGGAAGGGCTGGAAACACCATATATTTT,CASSERQGRAGNTIYF
-,TRBJ2-7,-,TRBV5-1,TGCGCCAGCAGCTTGGCCGAGGAGGCGCAGTACTTC,CASSLAEEAQYF
-,TRBJ1-5,-,TRBV30,TGTGCCTGGAGTGTGAACAGGGATCAGCCCCAGCATTTT,CAWSVNRDQPQHF
-,TRBJ1-3,few,TRBV19,TGTGCCAGTAGTCTTCCGACAGCCCTCCTCGGAAACACCATATATTTT,CASSLPTALLGNTIYF
-,TRBJ2-1,-,TRBV7-8,TGTGCCAGCAGCTTAGCTAGGGGGACCTACAATGAGCAGTTCTTC,CASSLARGTYNEQFF
-,TRBJ2-1,-,TRBV6-1,TGTGCCAGCAGTGAGACATATAACAATGAGCAGTTCTTC,CASSETYNNEQFF
TRBD1,TRBJ2-7,-,TRBV5-1,TGCGCCAGCAGCTTACGAGGACAGGGGGACGAGCAGTACTTC,CASSLRGQGDEQYF
-,TRBJ2-7,-,TRBV3-1/TRBV3-2,TGTGCCAGCAGCCAGCAGACGGGGACCTACGAGCAGTACTTC,CASSQQTGTYEQYF
-,TRBJ1-1,-,TRBV11-2,TGTGCCAGCAGCTCTAGTTGGACAGCTGAAGCTTTCTTT,CASSSSWTAEAFF
TRBD1,TRBJ1-1,few,TRBV7-9,TGTGCCAGCAGCCCGGTGAAGGGGGCGGACACTGAAGCTTTCTTT,CASSPVKGADTEAFF
-,TRBJ2-7,-,TRBV6-6,TGTGCCAGCACCCCGACAGGAACCTACGAGCAGTACTTC,CASTPTGTYEQYF
-,TRBJ2-1,few,TRBV21-1,TGTGCCAGCCCGTCGGCTTGGACAGGGCGAAGCTCCTACAATGAGCAGTTCTTC,CASPSAWTGRSSYNEQFF
TRBD2,TRBJ2-7,-,TRBV6-5,TGTGCCAGCAGTTACCTAGCGGGAAGCTCCTACGAGCAGTACTTC,CASSYLAGSSYEQYF
TRBD1,TRBJ2-4,-,TRBV4-2,TGTGCCAGCAGCCGCTCGGGACAGGGATTAGCCAAAAACATTCAGTACTTC,CASSRSGQGLAKNIQYF
-,TRBJ2-3,-,TRBV7-2,TGTGCCAGCAGCTTAGTTTGGACAGACACAGATACGCAGTATTTT,CASSLVWTDTDTQYF
-,TRBJ2-1,-,TRBV7-2,TGTGCCAGCAGCCCGCCGCCCCTCGGGGATGAGCAGTTCTTC,CASSPPPLGDEQFF
TRBD2,TRBJ2-3,once,TRBV6-1,TGTGCCAGCAGATTACTAGCGGCCAACACAGATACGCAGTATTTT,CASRLLAANTDTQYF
TRBD1,TRBJ1-1,-,TRBV28,TGTGCCAGCAGTGACCTCGGACAGGGGGGGACTGAAGCTTTCTTT,CASSDLGQGGTEAFF
-,TRBJ1-5,-,TRBV5-5,TGTGCCAGCAGCTTGGAACCGGGACAACAGCCCCAGCATTTT,CASSLEPGQQPQHF
-,TRBJ1-2,-,TRBV7-2,TGTGCCAGCAGGCTGAACGGGGACTATGGCTACACCTTC,CASRLNGDYGYTF
-,TRBJ2-5,-,TRBV5-1,TGCGCCAGCAGCCGTATGGGGCAGCCCCAAGAGACCCAGTACTTC,CASSRMGQPQETQYF